The sequence of this T cell receptor beta chain was determined in a study of cytomegalovirus exposure and HLA in healthy donors. Germline values: CDR1 LNHDA, CDR2 SQIVND (reference sequence). The CDR3 covers 12 residues. Trimming cost V 6 bases and J 6 bases, with 8 bases left between them. Points on this clone: The antigen is unknown.

Study results and limitations: CMV serostatus alone was available as immune exposure information.

A multiplex PCR was run with 60 Vbeta primers and 13 Jbeta primers. Here immunoSEQ multiplex PCR was the method, and the copy in TCRdb shows in-frame clones only, minus some. Among roughly 100,000 clones listed, approximately 64% were seen once. Sequenced material: PBMCs. The receptor comes from a woman aged 50 to 60 in good health and CMV-seronegative. The chain links TRBV19 to TRBJ2-2; the D is unclear. The CDR3 region is CASSTPPGELFF. The CDR3 DNA reads as TGTGCCAGTAGCACTCCTCCCGGGGAGCTGTTTTTT. The variable domain in full, with the rest retrieved from reference TRBV19 and TRBJ2-2, is DGGITQSPKYLFRKEGQNVTLSCEQNLNHDAMYWYRQDPGQGLRLIYYSQIVNDFQKGDIAEGYSVSREKKESFPLTVTSAQKNPTAFYLCASSTPPGELFFGEGSRLTVL.